This entry features one TCR beta chain sequence. This clonotype was detected ten times or more. Its antigen remains undetermined. No quality values exist for individual bases; no much larger clone is one base distant. The TCR beta CDR3 regions were amplified from the RNA transcripts. The first round of RT-PCR for the TCR CDR3 was performed with the HTBI primer set and the Qiagen OneStep RT-PCR kit. Libraries were constructed in a second round of multiplex PCR, after which size selection and purification were carried out. Sequencing of the libraries was done on an Illumina HiSeq2000 using paired-end 100 bp reads. Per the source publication's procedure: SOAPnuke was used to process the raw data, throwing out any read that contained adapters or uncalled bases, had a mean Phred below 15, or lacked an exact constant-primer or identifier match. COPE v1.2.5 was used to merge high-quality paired reads, and clonotypes were defined as unique nucleotide sequences. Clonotypes were aligned to IMGT TRBV, TRBD and TRBJ reference segments using MiTCR v1.1. The analysis included only V-J combinations with a frequency above 0.0001, which together covered around 99% of the repertoires. A TCS score was defined as the ratio between F50 (clonal expansion) and ExV (chaos), using BLOSUM62-based TCRdist between CDR3 peptides within each V-J. Welch's t-statistics and random forest reduced fewer than 600 V-J features to 13, which were used in a naive Bayes classifier (R e1071). The public sequencing data were trimmed at Q25 with fastp and processed into clonotypes with MiXCR by TCRdb, which kept only in-frame beta chains. Under each unique CDR3 protein, matching rows form one entry showing the most common genes and DNA. These V and J calls derive from TCRdb rather than the authors' analysis. The sample table records over 450,000 distinct CDR3 sequences; over 13% of these occur just once. The ten largest clones capture around 17% of the sample.

These data originate in a study of T cells in Graves' hyperthyroidism and ophthalmopathy (dated by TCRdb to between 2018 and 2021). A note on the overall study: Peripheral blood was sampled at the time of initial diagnosis, prior to any treatment. Following sampling, methimazole starting at 30 mg daily was given to hyperthyroidism patients, and high-dose intravenous methylprednisolone was given to ophthalmopathy patients. TCR Vbeta CDR3 sequencing of roughly 140 peripheral blood samples (approximately 44 ophthalmopathy, 75 or so hyperthyroidism and around 17 progressor patients) is reported in the paper. Prospective prediction of ophthalmopathy was tested in an independent validation cohort of some 19 hyperthyroidism patients and some 17 patients who later progressed to ophthalmopathy. The study also compared thyroid tissue and blood T-cell repertoires from 5 to 7 Graves' hyperthyroidism patients. The approximately 100 discovery patients were divided at random into training and test sets in a 7:3 ratio. TCR V-J signatures able to tell the groups apart were searched for in a discovery cohort of approximately 95 patients, of whom over 40 had Graves' ophthalmopathy and roughly 57 had stable Graves' hyperthyroidism. What the research found in general, with its limitations: In cross-validation, a model built on a 13 V-J signature told ophthalmopathy apart from stable hyperthyroidism with under 90% sensitivity and around 83% specificity, and in testing the same model reached 80%/75%. No statistical method was used to set the sample size in advance, and investigators knew the group allocation. In validation, the model predicted progression to ophthalmopathy with 55% to 71% sensitivity and around 72% specificity, a median of around six months before onset. Most expanded thyroid clonotypes (frequency above 0.001) were also detected in blood, suggesting blood repertoires may reflect thyroid immune responses.

The germline V gene (reference sequence) sets CDR1 to MNHEY and CDR2 to SMNVEV. The CDR3, from cysteine to phenylalanine, totals 15 residues. Solely the CDR3 DNA is kept, with 45 bases framed from the first base. V was cut back by 2 bases and J by 2 bases, leaving a gap of 10 bases between them. Stable Graves' hyperthyroidism was defined as the absence of progression to ophthalmopathy over 18 months of follow-up. Hyperthyroidism patients were aged 18 to 65 years and newly diagnosed, with disease duration of less than 2 months. Any patient with an uncontrolled infection, another autoimmune disease, pregnancy or lactation was excluded. Clinical symptoms, serum thyroxine and TRAb, thyroid ultrasound, and orbital computed tomography formed the basis for the diagnoses. Ficoll-Paque density gradient centrifugation was used to isolate PBMCs from about 10 ml of fresh peripheral blood. Trizol reagent was used to extract total RNA, and RNA quality was then checked on an Agilent 2100 Bioanalyzer.

Recombination linked TRBV27 to TRBJ2-4; TRBD2 is a possible D gene, resting on 7 matching bases. The TCR sequence derives from a woman between 18 and 30 years old with Graves' hyperthyroidism. The sample consisted of blood. This receptor has the CDR3 CASSLGGGTKNIQYF. The base sequence is TGTGCCAGCAGTTTAGGGGGGGGCACCAAAAACATTCAGTACTTC.